This TCR beta chain was identified during a study of CD8+CD57+ T cells in acquired aplastic anemia. Study at large: CD4+ and CD8+ cells, once sorted, gave DNA averaging about 3 ug.

Profiles of TCR beta VDJ and CDR3 were generated from a genomic DNA template. TCRdb re-called the reads through MiXCR, storing one row per CDR3 protein. Among 260,000 or so distinct CDR3 sequences, around 45% were seen once, and the ten largest hold over 7.5%. Broader study findings: The same twenty-nine CD8+ CDR3 sequences occurred in patients and in controls.

The germline CDR1 and CDR2 sequences are MGHRA and YSYEKL. V lost 2 bases, J lost 0 bases, and 2 bases stayed unmatched. The CDR3 totals 16 residues. It was patients with CD8+CD57+ cell expansion by flow cytometry who were chosen for sequencing. There were no patients without severe acquired aplastic anemia. Patients were treatment-naive when blood was sampled. With respect to this clonotype: Its antigen is currently unknown.

The origin of this receptor is a human donor with aplastic anemia. The sequenced material came from sorted CD4+, CD8+, or CD8+CD57+ T cells (not recorded which) from PBMCs. V and J are TRBV4-1 and TRBJ2-1; 9 bases align to TRBD2. In nucleotides, the CDR3 is TGCGCCAGCAGCCAACGGCGGGGGGGCTCCTACAATGAGCAGTTCTTC. Translated, it gives CASSQRRGGSYNEQFF.